This TCR beta chain was captured by sequencing in a study of cytomegalovirus exposure and HLA in healthy donors. As for the study in general: As an earlier analysis found, roughly 180 million T cells yielded 95 million to 130 million unique TCR beta sequences.

This PCR relied on a set of 60 Vbeta primers and 13 Jbeta primers. Produced via immunoSEQ multiplex PCR; TCRdb's table is partial and in-frame only. This table holds around 180,000 clones, 71% found once. Germline loops: CDR1 SGHNT, CDR2 YYREEE (reference sequence). The V end was cut by 1 base, the J end by 10 bases, with 15 bases between. The CDR3 is 14 residues long. The clonotype originates from a girl between 10 and 17 years old in good health and CMV-seronegative. Sequencing input: PBMCs. The V gene is TRBV5-4, the J gene TRBJ2-1, with TRBD2 as a possible D gene (5 bases). DNA for the CDR3: TGTGCCAGCAGCTTGCCCTCGGAGGTTCGGGAGCAGTTCTTC. Protein product: CASSLPSEVREQFF.